The clone carrying this TCR beta chain was picked up a small number of times. This specimen belongs to a study of blood T cell repertoires in COVID-19. Sequencing used immunoSEQ multiplex PCR; TCRdb keeps in-frame clones, though not all of them. This sample has 150,000 to 200,000 clones, with around 83% found just once. CDR1 is MDHEN, CDR2 SYDVKM, per germline. Trimming took 6 bases from V and 9 from J, leaving 18 bases between them. The CDR3 extends over 15 amino acids. This sequence was found in a man in his fifties or sixties who had recovered from COVID-19. The source material was PBMCs or T cells enriched from blood (not recorded which). The chain carries TRBV28 and TRBJ1-6; D not resolved. The CDR3 nucleotides are TGTGCCAGCAGCGAGAACCTGAGGCTCGGTTCACCCCTCCACTTT. This sequence encodes CASSENLRLGSPLHF.